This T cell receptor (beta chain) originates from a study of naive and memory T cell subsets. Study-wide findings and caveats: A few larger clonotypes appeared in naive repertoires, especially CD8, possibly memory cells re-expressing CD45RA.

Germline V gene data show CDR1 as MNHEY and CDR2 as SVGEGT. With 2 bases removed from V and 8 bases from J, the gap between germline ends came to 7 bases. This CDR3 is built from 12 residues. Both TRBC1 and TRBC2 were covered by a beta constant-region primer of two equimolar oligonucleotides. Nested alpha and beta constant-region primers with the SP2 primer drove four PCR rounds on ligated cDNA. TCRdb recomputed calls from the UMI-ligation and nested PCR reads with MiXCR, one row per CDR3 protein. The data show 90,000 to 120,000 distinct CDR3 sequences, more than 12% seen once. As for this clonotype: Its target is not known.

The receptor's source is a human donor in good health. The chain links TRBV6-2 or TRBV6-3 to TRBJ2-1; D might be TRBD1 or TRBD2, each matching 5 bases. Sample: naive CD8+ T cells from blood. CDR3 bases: TGTGCCAGCAGTTACGGGACCTATGAGCAGTTCTTC. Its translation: CASSYGTYEQFF.